Shown below are 28 T cell receptor beta chains from a single sample sequenced in a study of blood T cell repertoires in COVID-19. TCRdb's copy holds only in-frame clones and misses some; the assay was immunoSEQ multiplex PCR. The profile shows some 200,000 clones, approximately 86% of them singletons. Sequences were obtained from peripheral blood. The receptors stem from a man aged 35 to 55 with active or convalescent COVID-19.

This chain uses TRBV29-1 with TRBJ2-5, with 11 bases matching TRBD2. Germline CDR1 is SQVTM and CDR2 is ANQGSEA. Germline trimming cut 6 bases from V and 2 bases from J; bases unmatched to any gene: 11. The CDR3 sequence is 16 residues long. The CDR3 here is CSVAGTSGGQQETQYF. CDR3 nucleotide sequence: TGCAGCGTCGCGGGTACTAGCGGGGGACAACAAGAGACCCAGTACTTC.

This chain uses TRBV27 with TRBJ2-1, with 11 bases identical to TRBD2. Germline V CDR1 and CDR2: MNHEY, SMNVEV (reference sequence). The CDR3 extends over 17 amino acids. Losses at the gene ends were 3 bases for V and 2 bases for J; bases not matched to a gene: 6. CDR3 region: CASSFVAGGPTYNEQFF. The DNA of the CDR3 is TGTGCCAGCAGTTTCGTAGCGGGGGGGCCCACCTACAATGAGCAGTTCTTC.

This chain connects TRBV3-1 (or the pseudogene TRBV3-2) to TRBJ2-7; tentatively, D is TRBD1 (5 bases). From germline, CDR1 is LGHDT and CDR2 YNNKEL (reference sequence). This CDR3 spans 13 amino acids. V gave up 4 bases and J gave up 2 bases, with 9 bases separating them. The CDR3 DNA reads TGTGCCAGCAGCCGCGCAGGGACCTACGAGCAGTACTTC. This gives the protein CASSRAGTYEQYF.

V is TRBV7-6 and J is TRBJ2-7; TRBD1 matches 7 bases. CDR1 SGHVS and CDR2 FNYEAQ come from the germline V gene. This CDR3 region has 17 residues. Trimming cost V 0 bases and J 7 bases; bases outside gene matches: 15. This CDR3 reads CASSLAPRDSWAGEQYF. CDR3 sequence (DNA): TGTGCCAGCAGCTTAGCGCCGAGGGACAGTTGGGCCGGGGAGCAGTACTTC.

This clone was counted many times. The rearrangement joins TRBV5-1 to TRBJ1-2, with 10 bases matching TRBD1. J was trimmed by 4 bases and V by 7 bases; bases with no gene match: 1. The CDR3 has 12 residues. Germline V lookup: CDR1 SGHRS, CDR2 YFSETQ. The CDR3 DNA is TGCGCCAGCGGGACAGGGGTCTATGGCTACACCTTC. Residues: CASGTGVYGYTF.

The chain is built from TRBV2 and TRBJ2-2; a weak D match, TRBD2 (5 bases). The germline CDR1 and CDR2 sequences are SNHLY and FYNNEI. This CDR3 is 15 amino acids long. The V gene lost 5 bases and the J gene lost 2 bases, with 12 bases spanning the gap. CDR3 coding DNA: TGTGCCAGCAGTCAAGGAGGACTTAACACCGGGGAGCTGTTTTTT. This codes for CASSQGGLNTGELFF.

This chain joins TRBV3-1 (or the pseudogene TRBV3-2) and TRBJ2-1, with D perhaps matching TRBD1 (6 bases). CDR1 and CDR2 from the germline V gene are LGHDT and YNNKEL (reference sequence). The V and J ends lost 1 base and 4 bases respectively, with 14 bases between them. The CDR3 spans 16 residues. CDR3 sequence (DNA): TGTGCCAGCAGCCAAGGGGGCCGGACAGTTTACAATGAGCAGTTCTTC. It yields the protein CASSQGGRTVYNEQFF.

The genes are TRBV6-6 and TRBJ1-1; TRBD1 matches 10 bases. V lost 8 bases, J lost 8 bases, and 5 bases stayed unmatched. This CDR3 has 12 amino acids. Looked up from germline, CDR1 is MNHNY and CDR2 is SVGAGI (reference sequence). CDR3 in DNA: TGTGCCAGCGGGGACAGGGGAGGGGAAGCTTTCTTT. Protein product: CASGDRGGEAFF.

The DNA of the CDR3 is TGTGCCTGGACCTACAGTGGGGGGAGTGACTATGGCTACACCTTC. It yields the protein CAWTYSGGSDYGYTF. The rearrangement links TRBV30 to TRBJ1-2, with D perhaps TRBD1 (5 bases). CDR1 and CDR2 from the germline V gene are GTSNPN and SVGIG (reference sequence). The CDR3 consists of 15 residues. Trimming shortened V by 4 bases and J by 3 bases, and 18 bases separated the two germline ends.

This chain joins TRBV14 and TRBJ2-7, with D uncertain. The CDR3 covers 13 residues. Per germline, CDR1 SGHDN and CDR2 FVKESK. Trimming removed 0 bases from V and 2 bases from J, with 5 bases in between. CDR3 region: CASSQDLAYEQYF. CDR3 nucleotides: TGTGCCAGCAGCCAAGATCTAGCCTACGAGCAGTACTTC.

The chain uses TRBV4-2 and TRBJ2-1; the match to TRBD2 covers 10 bases. V was clipped by 1 base and J by 7 bases; unmatched bases: 13. In germline, CDR1 is LGHNA, CDR2 YNFKEQ. The CDR3 is made up of 18 amino acids. CDR3 bases: TGTGCCAGCAGCCAAGCAAAGATAAGCGGGGGGGCTGGAAATGAGCAGTTCTTC. Translation: CASSQAKISGGAGNEQFF.

The CDR3 sequence: CASSSGISPLHF. The CDR3 DNA is TGTGCCAGCAGTTCAGGGATTTCACCCCTCCACTTT. V usage is TRBV2 and J usage is TRBJ1-6; a weak D match, TRBD1 (5 bases). There are 12 residues in the CDR3. Germline V CDR1 and CDR2: SNHLY, FYNNEI. Trimming stripped 5 bases from V and 9 bases from J, with 8 bases between. The full variable domain, its missing parts supplied by reference TRBV2 and TRBJ1-6, is EPEVTQTPSHQVTQMGQEVILRCVPISNHLYFYWYRQILGQKVEFLVSFYNNEISEKSEIFDDQFSVERPDGSNFTLKIRSTKLEDSAMYFCASSSGISPLHFGNGTRLTVT.

The V call is TRBV7-9, the J call TRBJ2-1, with 9 bases identical to TRBD2. The V gene's germline CDR1 is SEHNR and CDR2 FQNEAQ (reference sequence). This CDR3 is 15 amino acids long. J lost 1 base, V lost 5 bases, and 3 bases had no gene match. CDR3: CASSPSGASYNEQFF. The CDR3 bases are TGTGCCAGCAGCCCTAGCGGGGCTTCCTACAATGAGCAGTTCTTC. The whole variable domain, remainder taken from reference TRBV7-9 and TRBJ2-1, is DTGVSQNPRHKITKRGQNVTFRCDPISEHNRLYWYRQTLGQGPEFLTYFQNEAQLEKSRLLSDRFSAERPKGSFSTLEIQRTEQGDSAMYLCASSPSGASYNEQFFGPGTRLTVL.

The chain joins TRBV7-6 to TRBJ2-2, with D unclear. The CDR3 runs to 16 residues. V lost 0 bases and J lost 0, with 8 bases in between. Looked up from germline, CDR1 is SGHVS and CDR2 is FNYEAQ. The CDR3 region has the DNA TGTGCCAGCAGCTTAGCGGCTTCTTCGAACACCGGGGAGCTGTTTTTT. It specifies CASSLAASSNTGELFF.

There are a few counts of this clone. This chain links TRBV5-1 with TRBJ2-7; 8 bases are a match to TRBD1. Germline V gene data show CDR1 as SGHRS and CDR2 as YFSETQ. The CDR3 contains 18 residues. With 0 bases clipped from V and 2 bases from J, the junction kept 13 bases outside the gene matches. The CDR3 here is CASSLAPAGGGIPYEQYF. DNA of the CDR3: TGCGCCAGCAGCTTGGCCCCCGCAGGGGGCGGAATCCCCTACGAGCAGTACTTC. Drawing the rest from reference TRBV5-1 and TRBJ2-7, the complete variable domain is KAGVTQTPRYLIKTRGQQVTLSCSPISGHRSVSWYQQTPGQGLQFLFEYFSETQRNKGNFPGRFSGRQFSNSRSEMNVSTLELGDSALYLCASSLAPAGGGIPYEQYFGPGTRLTVT.

The CDR3 is CATSGLGTSGGYNEQFF. In DNA, the CDR3 is TGTGCCACCAGTGGGCTAGGGACTAGCGGGGGTTACAATGAGCAGTTCTTC. V gene TRBV24-1 combines with J gene TRBJ2-1, with 14 bases lining up with TRBD2. From germline, CDR1 is KGHDR and CDR2 SFDVKD. The CDR3 extends over 17 amino acids. Trimming cost V 5 bases and J 4 bases; bases outside gene matches: 6.

As DNA, the CDR3 is TGTGCCAGCAGCTACCGACTAGCAGACTACAATGAGCAGTTCTTC. Its protein is CASSYRLADYNEQFF. The V gene is TRBV7-6, the J gene TRBJ2-1; 7 nucleotides match TRBD2. This CDR3 has 15 amino acids. V lost 4 bases and J lost 3; bases outside the gene matches: 6. Per germline, CDR1 SGHVS and CDR2 FNYEAQ.

This chain joins TRBV28 and TRBJ2-7; perhaps TRBD1 as D (6 bases). The CDR3 is 12 residues long. Germline V CDR1 and CDR2: MDHEN, SYDVKM. V was cut by 11 bases and J by 2 bases, with 13 bases left in between. DNA of the CDR3: TGTGCCTCCCGGGACACCACCTACGAGCAGTACTTC. This translates into CASRDTTYEQYF.

The rearrangement joins TRBV29-1 to TRBJ1-2; D not resolved. Germline loops: CDR1 SQVTM, CDR2 ANQGSEA. The ends were cut back, 7 bases at V and 5 bases at J, with 26 bases in the middle. CDR3 length: 16 residues. The CDR3 region has the DNA TGCAGCGCTGCTGCCGACCTCGCGGAGGTTCCTTATGGCTACACCTTC. Protein sequence: CSAAADLAEVPYGYTF. The variable domain in full, completed from reference TRBV29-1 and TRBJ1-2, reads SAVISQKPSRDICQRGTSLTIQCQVDSQVTMMFWYRQQPGQSLTLIATANQGSEATYESGFVIDKFPISRPNLTFSTLTVSNMSPEDSSIYLCSAAADLAEVPYGYTFGSGTRLTVV.

The V call is TRBV7-8, the J call TRBJ1-2; 7 bases map to TRBD1. V lost 1 base and J lost 8; bases outside the gene matches: 1. This CDR3 has 12 residues. Germline V gives CDR1 SGHVS, CDR2 FQNEAQ. Here the CDR3 DNA reads TGTGCCAGCAGCTTAGGACAGGGAGGCTACACCTTC. Its protein product is CASSLGQGGYTF. Using reference TRBV7-8 and TRBJ1-2 for the parts outside the CDR3, the full variable domain is GAGVSQSPRYKVAKRGQDVALRCDPISGHVSLFWYQQALGQGPEFLTYFQNEAQLDKSGLPSDRFFAERPEGSVSTLKIQRTQQEDSAVYLCASSLGQGGYTFGSGTRLTVV.

V gene TRBV18 combines with J gene TRBJ1-2; 7 nucleotides match TRBD1. The J segment lost 4 bases and the V segment lost 4 bases, leaving 9 bases of the junction unmatched. The CDR3 covers 15 residues. From germline, CDR1 is KGHSH and CDR2 LQKENI. The CDR3 loop is CASSQIETGPYGYTF. CDR3 DNA sequence: TGTGCCAGCTCACAAATTGAGACAGGGCCCTATGGCTACACCTTC.

The chain links TRBV9 to TRBJ2-7, with 11 positions matching TRBD1. The CDR3 totals 17 residues. Looked up from germline, CDR1 is SGDLS and CDR2 is YYNGEE. J gave up 5 bases and V 4 bases, and 14 bases lay outside the gene matches. For the CDR3, the DNA is TGTGCCAGCAGCCCTTCTCTACGGGACAGGGGGATTCACGAGCAGTACTTC. Its translation is CASSPSLRDRGIHEQYF.

The V call is TRBV18, the J call TRBJ2-1; 11 nucleotides line up with TRBD2. The CDR3 is 16 amino acids. In germline, CDR1 is KGHSH, CDR2 LQKENI. The V segment lost 6 bases and the J segment 2 bases; nucleotides outside the gene matches: 6. Here the CDR3 DNA reads TGTGCCAGCTCGCCGACTAGCGGGGTCCCCTACAATGAGCAGTTCTTC. It encodes CASSPTSGVPYNEQFF.

CDR3 nucleotide sequence: TGTGCCAGCAGCTTAAATGGCCGCACAGATACGCAGTATTTT. Translated, it gives CASSLNGRTDTQYF. This sequence joins TRBV13 and TRBJ2-3; no definite D call. Germline V gene data show CDR1 as PRHDT and CDR2 as FYEKMQ (reference sequence). Trimming removed 2 bases from V and 1 base from J, with 7 bases in between. The CDR3 sequence is 14 residues long.

The CDR3 DNA follows: TGTGCCAGACCAGGGCTCCACGACTCCTACAATGAGCAGTTCTTC. Its protein is CARPGLHDSYNEQFF. This rearrangement joins TRBV2 to TRBJ2-1; D is possibly TRBD1 (5 bases). The germline gives CDR1 SNHLY, CDR2 FYNNEI. V gave up 9 bases and J gave up 0 bases, with 15 bases separating them. CDR3 length equals 15 residues. The whole variable domain, filled in from reference TRBV2 and TRBJ2-1, reads EPEVTQTPSHQVTQMGQEVILRCVPISNHLYFYWYRQILGQKVEFLVSFYNNEISEKSEIFDDQFSVERPDGSNFTLKIRSTKLEDSAMYFCARPGLHDSYNEQFFGPGTRLTVL.

The V gene is TRBV10-3, the J gene TRBJ1-2; D perhaps matches TRBD1 (5 bases). This CDR3 comprises 14 residues. Trimming removed 0 bases at V and 6 bases at J, with 11 bases between. CDR1 is ENHRY and CDR2 is SYGVKD in the germline V gene. This CDR3 reads CAISESSGHHGYTF. CDR3 nucleotides: TGTGCCATCAGTGAGTCGTCCGGACACCATGGCTACACCTTC.

This chain joins TRBV6-2 or TRBV6-3 and TRBJ1-5; D is unresolved. The V end was cut by 2 bases, the J end by 9 bases, with 8 bases between. CDR3 length: 12 residues. Germline V gene sequence: CDR1 MNHEY, CDR2 SVGEGT. CDR3 in DNA: TGTGCCAGCAGTTACACAGTCGGGCCCCAGCATTTT. Its translation: CASSYTVGPQHF.

This clone showed up just a few times. This chain links TRBV10-3 with TRBJ2-5, with 12 positions matching TRBD1. Germline values: CDR1 ENHRY, CDR2 SYGVKD. The V gene end was trimmed by 10 bases and the J gene end by 5 bases; junction bases not matched to a gene: 8. The CDR3 is 14 amino acids. In DNA, the CDR3 is TGTGCCACCGAGAGGGACAGGGGGCGGGAGACCCAGTACTTC. Protein: CATERDRGRETQYF.